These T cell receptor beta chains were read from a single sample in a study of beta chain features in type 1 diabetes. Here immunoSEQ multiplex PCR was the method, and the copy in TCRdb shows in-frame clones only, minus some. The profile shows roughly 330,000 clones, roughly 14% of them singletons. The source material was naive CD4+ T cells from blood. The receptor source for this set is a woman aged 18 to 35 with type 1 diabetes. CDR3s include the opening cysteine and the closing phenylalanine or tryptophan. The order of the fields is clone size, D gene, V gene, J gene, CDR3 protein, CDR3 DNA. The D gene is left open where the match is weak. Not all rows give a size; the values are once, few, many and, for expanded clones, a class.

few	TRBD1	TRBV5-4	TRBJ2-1	CASSWEHRGRGNEQFF	TGTGCCAGCAGCTGGGAACACAGGGGAAGGGGAAATGAGCAGTTCTTC
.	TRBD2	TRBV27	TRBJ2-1	CASSLFGGRFYNEQFF	TGTGCCAGCAGTTTGTTCGGCGGGAGGTTCTACAATGAGCAGTTCTTC
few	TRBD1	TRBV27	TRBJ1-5	CASSSRGQGYNQPQHF	TGTGCCAGCAGTTCCCGGGGACAGGGGTACAATCAGCCCCAGCATTTT
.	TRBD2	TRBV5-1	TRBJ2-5	CASSPMVTSLKETQYF	TGCGCCAGCAGCCCAATGGTGACTAGCCTCAAAGAGACCCAGTACTTC
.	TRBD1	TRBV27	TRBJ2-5	CASSHSGTARQETQYF	TGTGCCAGCAGTCACTCCGGGACAGCGCGCCAAGAGACCCAGTACTTC
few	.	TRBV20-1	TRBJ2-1	CSASSTGQFF	TGCAGTGCCTCTTCCACGGGGCAGTTCTTC
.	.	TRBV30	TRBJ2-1	CAWSVRGNEQFF	TGTGCCTGGAGTGTACGCGGCAATGAGCAGTTCTTC
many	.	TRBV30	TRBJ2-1	CAWSRNEQFF	TGTGCCTGGAGCCGCAATGAGCAGTTCTTC
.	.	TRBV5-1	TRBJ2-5	CASRPPFSEVQETQYF	TGCGCCAGCAGACCCCCGTTTTCAGAAGTCCAAGAGACCCAGTACTTC
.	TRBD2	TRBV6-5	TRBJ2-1	CASRRGLAGYNEQFF	TGTGCCAGCAGGCGGGGACTAGCGGGCTACAATGAGCAGTTCTTC
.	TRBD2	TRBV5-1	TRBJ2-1	CASSWPGLAGVGEQFF	TGCGCCAGCAGCTGGCCGGGACTAGCGGGAGTGGGTGAGCAGTTCTTC
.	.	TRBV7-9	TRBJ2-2	CASSLMGTNTGELFF	TGTGCCAGCAGCTTAATGGGCACGAACACCGGGGAGCTGTTTTTT
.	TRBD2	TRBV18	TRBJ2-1	CASSPRTGTRNEQFF	TGTGCCAGCTCACCAAGGACCGGGACTAGGAATGAGCAGTTCTTC
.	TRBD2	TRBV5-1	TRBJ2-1	CASSLAPGTRLNEQFF	TGCGCCAGCAGCTTGGCCCCCGGGACTAGGTTGAATGAGCAGTTCTTC
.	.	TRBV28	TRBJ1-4	CASSSADIGEKLFF	TGTGCCAGCAGTTCGGCGGACATAGGTGAAAAACTGTTTTTT
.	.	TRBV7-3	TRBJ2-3	CASSLTTAVGTDTQYF	TGTGCCAGCAGCTTAACTACGGCGGTGGGCACAGATACGCAGTATTTT
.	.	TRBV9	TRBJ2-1	CASSVGASGNYNEQFF	TGTGCCAGCAGCGTGGGGGCTAGCGGCAACTACAATGAGCAGTTCTTC
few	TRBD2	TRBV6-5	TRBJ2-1	CASSYQLAEFF	TGTGCCAGCAGTTACCAACTAGCGGAGTTCTTC
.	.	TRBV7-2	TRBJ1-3	CASSLVGSYSGNTIYF	TGTGCCAGCAGCTTAGTTGGCAGTTACTCTGGAAACACCATATATTTT
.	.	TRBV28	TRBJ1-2	CASSHDRPYGYTF	TGTGCCAGCAGTCACGACAGGCCCTATGGCTACACCTTC
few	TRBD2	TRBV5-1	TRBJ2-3	CASSMTSGRTDTQYF	TGCGCCAGCAGCATGACTAGCGGGAGAACAGATACGCAGTATTTT
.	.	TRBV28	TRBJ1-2	CASSLSRDGYTF	TGTGCCAGCAGTTTATCCAGGGATGGCTACACCTTC
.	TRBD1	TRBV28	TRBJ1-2	CASSWAQGPYGYTF	TGTGCCAGCAGTTGGGCACAGGGGCCCTATGGCTACACCTTC
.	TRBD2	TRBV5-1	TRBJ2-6	CASSSGLAGGPSSGANVLTF	TGCGCCAGCAGCTCTGGACTAGCGGGAGGACCAAGCTCTGGGGCCAACGTCCTGACTTTC
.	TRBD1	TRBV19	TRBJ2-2	CASSIGQGAGTGELFF	TGTGCCAGTAGTATAGGCCAGGGGGCAGGCACCGGGGAGCTGTTTTTT
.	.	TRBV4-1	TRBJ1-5	CASSQGEGIRNQPQHF	TGCGCCAGCAGCCAAGGGGAGGGTATCCGCAATCAGCCCCAGCATTTT
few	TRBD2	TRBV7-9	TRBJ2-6	CAGRDGHASGANVLTF	TGTGCCGGGAGGGACGGCCACGCCTCTGGGGCCAACGTCCTGACTTTC
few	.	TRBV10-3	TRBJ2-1	CAISESGDWHIEQFF	TGTGCCATCAGTGAGTCGGGTGACTGGCATATTGAGCAGTTCTTC
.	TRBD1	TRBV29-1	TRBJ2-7	CSAGQGERYEQYF	TGCAGCGCCGGACAGGGGGAAAGGTACGAGCAGTACTTC
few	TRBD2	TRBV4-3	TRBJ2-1	CASSPGLALRNEQFF	TGCGCCAGCAGCCCCGGACTAGCTCTTAGGAATGAGCAGTTCTTC